A selection of T cell receptor beta chains follows, all from one sample in a study of early T cells in non-severe SARS-CoV-2 infection. TCRdb itself ran the 5' RACE reads through MiXCR, one entry per CDR3 protein. Of 95,000 to 110,000 distinct CDR3 sequences detected, 11% appear once; the ten largest clones hold roughly 8%. Sequenced sample: whole blood. These receptors were obtained from an adult who was a healthcare worker with PCR-confirmed SARS-CoV-2 infection or an uninfected control (not recorded which). CDR3s include the opening cysteine and the closing phenylalanine or tryptophan. Each record gives: V gene, J gene, clone size, D gene, CDR3 DNA, CDR3 protein. The D gene is left open where the match is weak. The size entry is marked missing in some rows and otherwise reads once, few, many or a size class.

>TRBV6-2/TRBV6-3|TRBJ2-1|NA|TRBD2
TGTGCCAGCAGGGCGATGGGACTAGGGGCCTACAATGAGCAGTTCTTC
CASRAMGLGAYNEQFF
>TRBV6-1|TRBJ2-2|many|TRBD2
TGTGCCAGCAGTGAAGCTAGCGGGGTGAACACCGGGGAGCTGTTTTTT
CASSEASGVNTGELFF
>TRBV5-1|TRBJ2-1|many|TRBD2
TGCGCCAGCAGCTTCGAACCGAGCGGGAGGGCCTCCGAGCAGTTCTTC
CASSFEPSGRASEQFF
>TRBV20-1|TRBJ2-3|few|TRBD2
TGCAGTGCTATCCCCCTATCGCTAGCGGGAGTAGATACGCAGTATTTT
CSAIPLSLAGVDTQYF
>TRBV12-3/TRBV12-4|TRBJ1-2|NA|TRBD1
TGTGCCAGCAGTCAGGACAGGGGCCTTTCAGCTAACTATGGCTACACCTTC
CASSQDRGLSANYGYTF
>TRBV6-6|TRBJ1-3|NA|NA
TGTGCCAGCAGTTATTATGAGGTTAGGTCTGGAAACACCATATATTTT
CASSYYEVRSGNTIYF
>TRBV20-1|TRBJ2-3|few|NA
TGCAGTGCTAGCCAGCAGACAGTCACAGATACGCAGTATTTT
CSASQQTVTDTQYF
>TRBV20-1|TRBJ2-3|NA|NA
TGCAGTGCTTCCCCAGGGGGGGACACAGATACGCAGTATTTT
CSASPGGDTDTQYF
>TRBV6-2/TRBV6-3|TRBJ2-1|NA|NA
TGTGCCAGCAGTCAGTGGAATGAGCAGTTCTTC
CASSQWNEQFF
>TRBV2|TRBJ1-3|many|NA
TGTGCCAGCAGTGAAACACAACGCTCTGGAAACACCATATATTTT
CASSETQRSGNTIYF
>TRBV5-1|TRBJ2-1|many|TRBD2
TGCGCCAGCAGCTTGAGTGCGGGAGGCAATGAGCAGTTCTTC
CASSLSAGGNEQFF
>TRBV6-2/TRBV6-3|TRBJ2-2|many|NA
TGTGCCAGCAGTTCCTACGACATTTTCGACACCGGGGAGCTGTTTTTT
CASSSYDIFDTGELFF
>TRBV4-3|TRBJ1-2|NA|NA
TGCGCCAGCAGCCAGGGCGTCGGCTATGGCTACACCTTC
CASSQGVGYGYTF
>TRBV7-6|TRBJ2-1|many|NA
TGTGCCAGCAGCTTAGATTGGGGGGGCAAGAGCAATGAGCAGTTCTTC
CASSLDWGGKSNEQFF
>TRBV7-9|TRBJ2-7|few|NA
TGTGCCAGCAGCTTAGGTTCGGGGAGCCCCTACGAGCAGTACTTC
CASSLGSGSPYEQYF
>TRBV6-2/TRBV6-3|TRBJ2-1|many|NA
TGTGCCAGCAGTTACTCGTTCATAGCGGGACAGAACAATGAGCAGTTCTTC
CASSYSFIAGQNNEQFF
>TRBV10-1|TRBJ2-7|many|NA
TGCGCCAGCAGTGAGAGCAGCGCCTACGAGCAGTACTTC
CASSESSAYEQYF
>TRBV7-7|TRBJ2-3|many|NA
TGTGCCAGCAGCTTACAGTTTTCTGATACGCAGTATTTT
CASSLQFSDTQYF
>TRBV5-1|TRBJ2-1|many|NA
TGCGCCAGCAAACCGCGAGCGGAGGACAATGAGCAGTTCTTC
CASKPRAEDNEQFF
>TRBV12-3/TRBV12-4|TRBJ1-6|NA|NA
TGTGCCAGTGGGCAGGGTTCACCCCTCCACTTT
CASGQGSPLHF
>TRBV6-1|TRBJ2-3|few|NA
TGTGCCAGCAGCCGGGACGGATTCATCATTGGAGGCACAGATACGCAGTATTTT
CASSRDGFIIGGTDTQYF
>TRBV10-2|TRBJ2-1|NA|TRBD2
TGCGCCAGCAATCCCCAGCGGGAGGGTGCAGAAGAGCAGTTCTTC
CASNPQREGAEEQFF